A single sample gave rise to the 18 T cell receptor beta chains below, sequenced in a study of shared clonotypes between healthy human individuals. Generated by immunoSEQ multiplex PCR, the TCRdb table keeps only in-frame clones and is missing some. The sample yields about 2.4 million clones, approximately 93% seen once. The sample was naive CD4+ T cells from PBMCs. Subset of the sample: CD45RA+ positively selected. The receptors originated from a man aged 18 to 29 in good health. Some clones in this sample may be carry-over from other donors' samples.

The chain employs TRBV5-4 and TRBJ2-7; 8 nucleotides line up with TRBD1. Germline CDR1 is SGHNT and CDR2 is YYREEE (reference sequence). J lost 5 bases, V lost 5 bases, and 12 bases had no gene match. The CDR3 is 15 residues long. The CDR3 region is CASRQTGQGYNEQYF. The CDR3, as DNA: TGTGCCAGCAGGCAAACCGGACAGGGTTATAACGAGCAGTACTTC.

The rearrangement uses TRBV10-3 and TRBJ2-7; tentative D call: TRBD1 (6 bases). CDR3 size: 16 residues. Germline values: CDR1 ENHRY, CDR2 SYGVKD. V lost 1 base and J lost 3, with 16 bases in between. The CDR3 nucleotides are TGTGCCATCAGTGAGTTGGTTCAGGGGATTCTCTACGAGCAGTACTTC. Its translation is CAISELVQGILYEQYF.

In DNA, the CDR3 is TGTGCCACCCGGGGCCCTGGGGCCAACGTCCTGACTTTC. It translates to CATRGPGANVLTF. This chain uses TRBV6-5 with TRBJ2-6; the D gene could be TRBD1 or TRBD2 (5 bases each). Germline V CDR1 and CDR2: MNHEY, SVGAGI. V lost 10 bases and J lost 2, with 9 bases in between. This CDR3 spans 13 amino acids.

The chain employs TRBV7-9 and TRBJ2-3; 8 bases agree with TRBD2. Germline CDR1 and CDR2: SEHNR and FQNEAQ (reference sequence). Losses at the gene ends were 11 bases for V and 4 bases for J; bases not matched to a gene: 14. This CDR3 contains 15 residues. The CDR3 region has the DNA TGTGCCGGACAGACCGGGACTAGGGGTCCAGATACGCAGTATTTT. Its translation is CAGQTGTRGPDTQYF.

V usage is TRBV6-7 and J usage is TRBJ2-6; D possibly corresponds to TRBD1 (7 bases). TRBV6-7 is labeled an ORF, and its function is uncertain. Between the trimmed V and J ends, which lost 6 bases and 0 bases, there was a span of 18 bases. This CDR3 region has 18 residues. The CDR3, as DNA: TGTGCCAGCAGGCGCCCGGAGGGGGCCTGCTCTGGGGCCAACGTCCTGACTTTC. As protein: CASRRPEGACSGANVLTF.

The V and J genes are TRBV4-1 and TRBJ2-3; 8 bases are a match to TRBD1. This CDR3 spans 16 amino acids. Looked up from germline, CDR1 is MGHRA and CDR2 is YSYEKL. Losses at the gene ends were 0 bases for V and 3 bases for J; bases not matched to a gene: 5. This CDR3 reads CASSQEQNRGTDTQYF. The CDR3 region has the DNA TGCGCCAGCAGCCAAGAACAGAACAGGGGGACAGATACGCAGTATTTT.

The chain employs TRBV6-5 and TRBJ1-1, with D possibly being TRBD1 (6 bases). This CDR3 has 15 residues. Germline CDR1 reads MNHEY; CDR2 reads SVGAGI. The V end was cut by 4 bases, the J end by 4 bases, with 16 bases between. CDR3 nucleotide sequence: TGTGCCAGCAGTTCATTTAGGGGGATAGGCACTGAAGCTTTCTTT. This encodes CASSSFRGIGTEAFF.

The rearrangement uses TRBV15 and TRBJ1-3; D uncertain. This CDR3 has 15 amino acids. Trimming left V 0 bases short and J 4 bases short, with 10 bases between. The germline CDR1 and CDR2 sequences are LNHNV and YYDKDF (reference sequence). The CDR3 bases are TGTGCCACCAGCAGAGATCAAGAAAGAGGAAACACCATATATTTT. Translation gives CATSRDQERGNTIYF.

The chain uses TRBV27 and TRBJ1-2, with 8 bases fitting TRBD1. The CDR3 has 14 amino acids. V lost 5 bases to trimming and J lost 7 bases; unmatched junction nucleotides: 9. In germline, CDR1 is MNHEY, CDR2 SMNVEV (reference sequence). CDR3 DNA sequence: TGTGCCAGCAGTCCGGCAGGGGGCATGGGTGGCTACACCTTC. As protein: CASSPAGGMGGYTF.

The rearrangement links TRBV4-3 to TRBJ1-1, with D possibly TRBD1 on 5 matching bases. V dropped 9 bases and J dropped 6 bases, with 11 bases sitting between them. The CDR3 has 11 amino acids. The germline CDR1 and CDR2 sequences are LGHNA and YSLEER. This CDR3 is CASGRGAEAFF. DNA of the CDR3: TGCGCCAGTGGGCGGGGGGCTGAAGCTTTCTTT.

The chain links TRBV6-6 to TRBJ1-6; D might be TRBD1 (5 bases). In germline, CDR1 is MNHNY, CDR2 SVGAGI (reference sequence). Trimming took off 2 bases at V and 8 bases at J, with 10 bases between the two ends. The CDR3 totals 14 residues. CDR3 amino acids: CASSYEVGDSPLHF. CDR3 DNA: TGTGCCAGCAGTTACGAAGTAGGGGATTCACCCCTCCACTTT.

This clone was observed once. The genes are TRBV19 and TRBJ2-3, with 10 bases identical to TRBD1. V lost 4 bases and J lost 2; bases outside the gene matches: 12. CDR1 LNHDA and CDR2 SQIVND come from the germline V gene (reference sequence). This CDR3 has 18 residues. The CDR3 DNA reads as TGTGCCAGTAGTACCCGATTTGGGACAGGGGTGTCCACAGATACGCAGTATTTT. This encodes CASSTRFGTGVSTDTQYF.

The CDR3: CASSKPPGLEAFF. The CDR3 nucleotides are TGTGCCAGCAGCAAGCCCCCCGGGTTGGAAGCTTTCTTT. The V gene is TRBV21-1, the J gene TRBJ1-1. TRBV21-1 is classified as a pseudogene. The CDR3 covers 13 residues.

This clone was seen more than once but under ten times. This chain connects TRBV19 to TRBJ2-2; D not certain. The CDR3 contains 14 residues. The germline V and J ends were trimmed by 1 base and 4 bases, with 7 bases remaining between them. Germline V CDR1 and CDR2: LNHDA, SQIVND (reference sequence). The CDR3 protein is CASSIATVTGELFF. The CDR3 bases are TGTGCCAGTAGTATAGCTACTGTCACCGGGGAGCTGTTTTTT.

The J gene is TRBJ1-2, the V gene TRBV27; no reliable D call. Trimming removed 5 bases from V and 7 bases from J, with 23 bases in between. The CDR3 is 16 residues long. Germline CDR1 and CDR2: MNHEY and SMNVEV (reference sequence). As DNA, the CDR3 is TGTGCCAGCAGTGAGACCTTTGGTAGGTTGAGGTCTGGCTACACCTTC. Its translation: CASSETFGRLRSGYTF.

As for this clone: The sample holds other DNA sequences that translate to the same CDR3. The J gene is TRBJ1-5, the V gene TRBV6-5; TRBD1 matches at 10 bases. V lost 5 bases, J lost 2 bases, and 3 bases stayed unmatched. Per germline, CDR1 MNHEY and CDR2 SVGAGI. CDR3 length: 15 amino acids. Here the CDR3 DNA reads TGTGCCAGCAGTCGGACAGGGGGAGGCAATCAGCCCCAGCATTTT. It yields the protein CASSRTGGGNQPQHF.

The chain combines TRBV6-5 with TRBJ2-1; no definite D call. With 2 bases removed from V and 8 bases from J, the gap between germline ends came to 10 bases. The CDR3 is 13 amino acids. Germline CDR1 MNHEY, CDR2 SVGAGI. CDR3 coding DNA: TGTGCCAGCAGTTACAGCAGGAACCATGAGCAGTTCTTC. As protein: CASSYSRNHEQFF.

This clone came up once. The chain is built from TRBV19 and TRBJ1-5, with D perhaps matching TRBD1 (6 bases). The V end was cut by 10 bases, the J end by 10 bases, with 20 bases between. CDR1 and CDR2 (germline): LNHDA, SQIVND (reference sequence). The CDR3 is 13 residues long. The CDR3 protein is CATGGGAARPQHF. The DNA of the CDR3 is TGTGCCACCGGAGGGGGGGCCGCTCGTCCCCAGCATTTT.